The clone carrying this T cell receptor beta chain turned up a few times. As yet, its antigen is unknown. These data belong to a study of response to subunit inactivated influenza vaccine. CDR1 and CDR2 from the germline V gene are SEHNR and FQNEAQ (reference sequence). Between the trimmed V and J ends, which lost 1 base and 4 bases, there was a span of 7 bases. The CDR3 spans 13 residues. MiXCR was run by TCRdb on the RT-PCR reads, yielding one entry per CDR3 protein. The sample has 150,000 to 200,000 distinct CDR3 sequences; more than 10% are singletons. Findings of the study overall: Seasonal influenza vaccination, on each occasion, was suggested by the authors to recruit few new T cells.

This sample also belongs to another study, concerning T cells expressing NK-cell markers. That source notes: TCR beta cDNA was generated via 5'RACE template switching incorporating UMIs. Repertoires of TCR beta were obtained from T cells sorted as CD3+CD56+NKG2C+, CD3+CD56+NKG2C- and CD3+CD56-NKG2C+. The contribution of dominant NKG2C+ clonotypes to CD8+ T cells in about six donors was 1.0-7.0%.

Sequencing used CD8+ T cells sorted from PBMCs, obtained 12 days after vaccination. V and J are TRBV7-9 and TRBJ1-2, with D hard to call. This clonotype was obtained from a man aged 45 to 65 who received an inactivated influenza vaccine. CDR3: CASSLGQSYGYTF. The CDR3 DNA is TGTGCCAGCAGCTTAGGGCAGTCCTATGGCTACACCTTC.